This T cell receptor beta chain stems from a study of shared clonotypes between healthy human individuals. Broader study findings: How much donors shared clonotypes was expected to be affected by sequencing depth.

The protocol was immunoSEQ multiplex PCR, while the TCRdb copy is restricted to in-frame clones and leaves out a portion. The data contain 520,000 or so clones, more than 65% of them singletons. About this clone itself: Its antigen is unidentified.

The CDR3 contains 16 residues. This rearrangement joins TRBV21-1 to TRBJ2-2; the table's D call of TRBD2 was not tested on the DNA. TRBV21-1 is reported as a pseudogene. This sequence originates from a woman in her thirties or forties in good health. Some clones in this sample may be carry-over from other donors' samples. The sequenced material came from PBMCs. Here the CDR3 reads CASSKVSRLGAGELFF. The CDR3 DNA reads as TGTGCCAGCAGCAAAGTCTCCAGACTAGGGGCCGGGGAGCTGTTTTTT.